This T cell receptor (beta chain) stems from a study of blood T cell repertoires in COVID-19. Across the study: Acute-phase and convalescent COVID-19 samples originated in the United States, Italy and Spain.

Source study methods: Estimation of nucleated cell counts relied on the amplification of reference gene primers. Some clones are missing from TCRdb's copy, which holds only in-frame ones; the method was immunoSEQ multiplex PCR. That table gives V, J and clone size, and the DNA gave D and trimming. The table records about 380,000 clones, around 90% of them present only once. Germline CDR1 SGDLS, CDR2 YYNGEE. The V gene lost 4 bases and the J gene lost 7 bases, with 21 bases spanning the gap. This CDR3 is built from 16 residues. This receptor was identified in a man younger than 35 with active or convalescent COVID-19. Sequences were obtained from peripheral blood. The chain links TRBV9 to TRBJ2-1; D may be TRBD1 (6 bases). The CDR3 DNA sequence: TGTGCCAGCAGCCCAGGCCGTGGGGGCCTGAGAAATGAGCAGTTCTTC. This codes for CASSPGRGGLRNEQFF.